A single T cell receptor (beta chain) is shown here with its context. Antigen unknown. The data were obtained in a study of T cells after yellow fever vaccination. Study observations and caveats: Detected again after the booster were most primary-vaccination clones, at about 96% CD4 and roughly 88% CD8.

MiXCR was run by TCRdb on the 5' RACE reads, yielding one entry per CDR3 protein. Of roughly 300,000 distinct CDR3 sequences listed, approximately 7% were seen once; the top ten hold roughly a sixth. V was clipped by 0 bases and J by 8 bases, with 17 bases between them. The CDR3 runs 16 residues. CDR1 LGHNA and CDR2 YNFKEQ come from the germline V gene. This sequence was found in a man aged 18-30 years who received the YFV17D yellow fever vaccine. J is TRBJ2-1 and V is TRBV4-2, with a weak D call TRBD1 (5 bases). The specimen was PBMCs, collected 35 to 50 days after the first yellow fever vaccination. The DNA for the CDR3 is TGTGCCAGCAGCCAAGATCATTCAAGGGGTGGTGATGAGCAGTTCTTC. The encoded protein is CASSQDHSRGGDEQFF.